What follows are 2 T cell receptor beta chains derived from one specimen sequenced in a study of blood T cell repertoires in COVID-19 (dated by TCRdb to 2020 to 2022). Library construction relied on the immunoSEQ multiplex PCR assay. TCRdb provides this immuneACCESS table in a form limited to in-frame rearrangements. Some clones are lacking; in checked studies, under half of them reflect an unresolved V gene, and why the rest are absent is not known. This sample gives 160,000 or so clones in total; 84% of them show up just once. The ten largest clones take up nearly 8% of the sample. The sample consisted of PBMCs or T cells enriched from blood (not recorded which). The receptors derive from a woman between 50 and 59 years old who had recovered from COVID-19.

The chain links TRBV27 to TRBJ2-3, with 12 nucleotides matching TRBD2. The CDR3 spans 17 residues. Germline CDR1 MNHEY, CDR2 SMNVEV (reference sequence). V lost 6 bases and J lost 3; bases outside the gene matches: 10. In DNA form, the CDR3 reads TGTGCCAGCAGCCCATCGAGGGGGACTAGCGGGACAGATACGCAGTATTTT. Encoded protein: CASSPSRGTSGTDTQYF.

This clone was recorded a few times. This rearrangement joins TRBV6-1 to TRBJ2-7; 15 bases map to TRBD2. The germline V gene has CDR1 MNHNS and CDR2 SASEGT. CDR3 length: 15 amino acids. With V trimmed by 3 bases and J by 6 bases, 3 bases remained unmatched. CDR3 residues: CASSDRTSGRGEQYF. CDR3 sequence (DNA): TGTGCCAGCAGTGATAGGACTAGCGGGAGGGGCGAGCAGTACTTC.